Presented here are 17 T cell receptor beta chains from one specimen sequenced in a study of CD8 T cells in Susac syndrome. After extraction with the RNeasy kit, roughly 0.5 to 1 ug of the RNA was reverse transcribed using random hexamers. TCRdb re-called the immunoSEQ multiplex PCR reads through MiXCR, storing one row per CDR3 protein. The sample records roughly 330,000 distinct CDR3 sequences, about 90% being singletons. The material sequenced was CD4+ T cells from PBMCs. The receptors were gathered from a human donor with multiple sclerosis.

The chain recombines TRBV2 with TRBJ1-4; 7 nucleotides match TRBD1. V lost 7 bases, J lost 7 bases, and 3 bases stayed unmatched. CDR1 and CDR2 from the germline V gene are SNHLY and FYNNEI. The CDR3 extends over 12 amino acids. CDR3 residues: CASNTGVEKLFF. The CDR3, as DNA: TGTGCCAGCAACACAGGGGTTGAAAAACTGTTTTTT. The full variable domain, in which reference TRBV2 and TRBJ1-4 provide the parts outside the CDR3, is EPEVTQTPSHQVTQMGQEVILRCVPISNHLYFYWYRQILGQKVEFLVSFYNNEISEKSEIFDDQFSVERPDGSNFTLKIRSTKLEDSAMYFCASNTGVEKLFFGSGTQLSVL.

V gene TRBV7-2 combines with J gene TRBJ2-7, with D hard to call. Germline-derived CDR1 and CDR2 are SGHTA and FQGNSA. V lost 4 bases, J lost 4 bases, and 11 bases lay in between. The CDR3 has 13 residues. DNA of the CDR3: TGTGCCAGCAGCTCCCCTATAGTGTACGAGCAGTACTTC. Its protein is CASSSPIVYEQYF.

The J gene is TRBJ1-6, the V gene TRBV5-1; D uncertain. Trimming removed 5 bases from V and 5 bases from J, with 2 bases in between. The CDR3 has 11 residues. The V gene's germline CDR1 is SGHRS and CDR2 YFSETQ. CDR3 nucleotides: TGCGCCAGCAGAGATAATTCACCCCTCCACTTT. This translates into CASRDNSPLHF.

The V gene is TRBV3-1, the J gene TRBJ2-5, with D possibly matching TRBD2 (5 bases). The CDR3 spans 15 residues. Trimming removed 4 bases from V and 5 bases from J, with 17 bases in between. CDR1 LGHDT and CDR2 YNNKEL come from the germline V gene (reference sequence). The CDR3 DNA reads as TGTGCCAGCAGCCCAGGACCTAGCTCGCGGGAGACCCAGTACTTC. Translation: CASSPGPSSRETQYF.

V and J are TRBV9 and TRBJ1-5; D remains unclear. CDR1 is SGDLS, CDR2 YYNGEE, per germline. This CDR3 is 13 amino acids long. Trimming stripped 0 bases from V and 3 bases from J, with 4 bases between. Here the CDR3 DNA reads TGTGCCAGCAGCGTAGGACTCAATCAGCCCCAGCATTTT. This encodes CASSVGLNQPQHF.

This sequence joins TRBV6-2 or TRBV6-3 and TRBJ2-5, with no clear D. V was cut by 4 bases and J by 2 bases, with 8 bases left in between. The germline V gene encodes CDR1 MNHEY and CDR2 SVGEGT. The CDR3 has 13 amino acids. The CDR3 loop is CASSLDGQETQYF. CDR3 nucleotides: TGTGCCAGCAGTTTGGACGGGCAAGAGACCCAGTACTTC.

This clonotype was picked up one time. This chain uses TRBV20-1 with TRBJ2-5, with 16 bases aligning to TRBD2. Germline lookup yields CDR1 DFQATT and CDR2 SNEGSKA (reference sequence). The CDR3 loop spans 16 amino acids. V lost 6 bases and J lost 5; bases outside the gene matches: 9. The CDR3 DNA reads TGCAGTGCGGGGACTAGCGGGGGGGCCGGGCGGGAGACCCAGTACTTC. Translating gives CSAGTSGGAGRETQYF.

The rearrangement uses TRBV12-3 or TRBV12-4 and TRBJ1-2; 10 positions agree with TRBD1. J gave up 6 bases and V 0 bases, and 1 base lay outside the gene matches. The CDR3 covers 14 residues. The CDR3 here is CASSLAGTGDGYTF. DNA for the CDR3: TGTGCCAGCAGTTTAGCGGGGACAGGGGATGGCTACACCTTC.

The chain combines TRBV11-3 with TRBJ2-7; maybe TRBD1 (6 bases). Trimming cost V 11 bases and J 0 bases, with 11 bases left between them. Germline V gene data show CDR1 as SGHNT and CDR2 as YENEEA. The CDR3 has 12 amino acids. The CDR3 coding sequence is TGTGCCTGCCGGGACAACTCCTACGAGCAGTACTTC. Residues: CACRDNSYEQYF.

The CDR3 bases are TGTGCCAGCCATCCCGGGACTAGCGGCACAGATACGCAGTATTTT. Translated, it gives CASHPGTSGTDTQYF. This chain joins TRBV4-2 and TRBJ2-3, with 10 bases lining up with TRBD2. The germline V gene has CDR1 LGHNA and CDR2 YNFKEQ. The CDR3 covers 15 residues. J gave up 1 base and V 8 bases, and 6 bases lay outside the gene matches.

This clonotype was detected only once. V gene TRBV5-4 combines with J gene TRBJ2-7; 7 bases align to TRBD1. In germline, CDR1 is SGHNT, CDR2 YYREEE (reference sequence). J gave up 3 bases and V 4 bases, and 10 bases lay outside the gene matches. The CDR3 runs 15 residues. CDR3 region: CASSPQTGHNYEQYF. DNA of the CDR3: TGTGCCAGCAGCCCGCAGACAGGGCACAACTACGAGCAGTACTTC.

V and J are TRBV3-1 and TRBJ2-2; TRBD2 matches at 7 bases. Per the germline V gene, CDR1 is LGHDT and CDR2 is YNNKEL (reference sequence). The junction had 8 bases not matched to a gene; V was cut back by 0 bases and J by 4 bases. The length of the CDR3 is 17 residues. The CDR3 loop reads CASSQDPAGVGTGELFF. CDR3 bases: TGTGCCAGCAGCCAAGATCCCGCGGGAGTGGGCACCGGGGAGCTGTTTTTT.

This chain connects TRBV6-2 or TRBV6-3 to TRBJ2-1; 7 bases fit TRBD2. The CDR3 totals 14 residues. Per germline, CDR1 MNHEY and CDR2 SVGEGT. V dropped 6 bases and J dropped 10; count of bases not matched to a gene: 12. The CDR3 here is CASRVTGTIEEQFF. The CDR3 DNA sequence: TGTGCCAGCAGAGTCACCGGGACTATCGAAGAGCAGTTCTTC.

The chain couples TRBV30 to TRBJ2-1; 7 nucleotides agree with TRBD1. Germline CDR1 is GTSNPN and CDR2 is SVGIG (reference sequence). CDR3 length: 14 amino acids. V gave up 3 bases and J gave up 6 bases; unmatched junction bases: 8. CDR3 sequence reads: CAWRPKRQGNEQFF. The DNA of the CDR3 is TGTGCCTGGAGGCCCAAGAGACAGGGCAATGAGCAGTTCTTC.

The V and J genes are TRBV2 and TRBJ2-7, with D tentatively TRBD1 or TRBD2 (5 bases each). V was cut by 6 bases and J by 4 bases, with 19 bases left in between. CDR3 length: 15 amino acids. Germline V gene lookup returns CDR1 SNHLY and CDR2 FYNNEI. CDR3 in DNA: TGTGCCAGCAGGGGACGGGGAAGACTTTCGTACGAGCAGTACTTC. Amino acids: CASRGRGRLSYEQYF. Full variable domain (rest looked up from reference TRBV2 and TRBJ2-7): EPEVTQTPSHQVTQMGQEVILRCVPISNHLYFYWYRQILGQKVEFLVSFYNNEISEKSEIFDDQFSVERPDGSNFTLKIRSTKLEDSAMYFCASRGRGRLSYEQYFGPGTRLTVT.

V usage is TRBV28 and J usage is TRBJ2-7; 8 nucleotides align to TRBD2. The germline CDR1 and CDR2 sequences are MDHEN and SYDVKM. V gave up 8 bases and J gave up 3 bases; unmatched junction bases: 9. This CDR3 region has 14 residues. The CDR3 bases are TGTGCCAGCCATACGGGGGGGGCCAGCTACGAGCAGTACTTC. This encodes CASHTGGASYEQYF. Together with reference TRBV28 and TRBJ2-7, the CDR3 gives the full variable domain: DVKVTQSSRYLVKRTGEKVFLECVQDMDHENMFWYRQDPGLGLRLIYFSYDVKMKEKGDIPEGYSVSREKKERFSLILESASTNQTSMYLCASHTGGASYEQYFGPGTRLTVT.

The chain employs TRBV12-3 or TRBV12-4 and TRBJ1-3; D not certain. The V end lost 6 bases, the J end lost 4 bases, and 16 bases lay between the germline ends. This CDR3 spans 15 amino acids. The CDR3 loop is CASREDGSWGNTIYF. The CDR3 coding sequence is TGTGCCAGCAGGGAAGACGGTTCATGGGGAAACACCATATATTTT.